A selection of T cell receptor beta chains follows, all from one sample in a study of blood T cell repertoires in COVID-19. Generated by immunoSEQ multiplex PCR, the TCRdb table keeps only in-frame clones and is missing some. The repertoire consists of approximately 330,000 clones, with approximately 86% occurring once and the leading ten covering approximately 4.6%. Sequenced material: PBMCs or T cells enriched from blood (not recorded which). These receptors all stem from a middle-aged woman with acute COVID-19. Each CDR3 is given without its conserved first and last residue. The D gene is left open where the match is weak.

ASSPGDAYEQY | NA | TRBV12-3/TRBV12-4
ASSWTGSNSPLH | TRBD1 | TRBV27
ASSPLRAGLSNQPQH | NA | TRBV28
ASSGLREVLAIY | NA | TRBV2
ASSLEWGTSVLNTDTQY | TRBD2 | TRBV11-3
AIQIREDYGYT | NA | TRBV28
ASSYGRDTGELF | NA | TRBV6-5
ASSLERTGELF | NA | TRBV7-2
ASSQQGGVEQY | NA | TRBV7-3
ASSLDGGGPSSYEQY | NA | TRBV7-9
AISEFEQGYEQY | NA | TRBV10-3
ASSKGTADISYEQY | TRBD1 | TRBV13
ASSGPQGANYGYT | NA | TRBV2
ASSPGQYSEAF | NA | TRBV11-3
ATSDSPGQGDEKLF | TRBD1 | TRBV24-1
ASRRDRVFLGGYT | TRBD1 | TRBV19
ASSPNYRTENTEAF | NA | TRBV18
ASSSNTASGASTDTQY | TRBD2 | TRBV27
ANDRVGVTTEAF | TRBD1 | TRBV2
ASSPTGLNNEQF | NA | TRBV7-8
ASSQASDNEQF | NA | TRBV12-3/TRBV12-4
ASSPRDRANYGYT | TRBD1 | TRBV18
ASSTRLMGPLLMNTEAF | NA | TRBV19
ASRGQALGGTGELF | TRBD1 | TRBV5-1
ASSPLGPGSGNEQF | NA | TRBV18
ASSPRRTFNEQF | NA | TRBV18
ASSPSSRESYEQY | TRBD2 | TRBV27
ASSQEASGGYGDTQY | TRBD1 | TRBV4-3
ASSQESGGSHLKSPLH | NA | TRBV4-3
ASSPGLDRVRGYT | TRBD1 | TRBV5-1
ASSESRTGNTGELF | TRBD1 | TRBV25-1
ASSFRLAGDYEQY | TRBD2 | TRBV7-9
ASSDGQGKNQPQH | NA | TRBV2
ASSQAPGELF | NA | TRBV4-2
ASSRGLAGTWAGELF | TRBD2 | TRBV19
ASSWGSGPQVGQPQH | NA | TRBV7-2
ASSSGGGSYEQY | NA | TRBV5-1
ASSIGWDTKGGGTKSYQPQH | NA | TRBV21-1
ASSLLGEEVNGYT | NA | TRBV5-1
ASSLSGGTEAF | TRBD1 | TRBV28
ASSATEWVANSPLH | NA | TRBV25-1
ASGFSGVRETQY | NA | TRBV12-5
ASSVVTGKGTEAF | NA | TRBV9
ASSSGTAYYGYT | TRBD1 | TRBV28
ASSEERGGSKPQH | NA | TRBV2
ASSLKGTSGRPPETQY | TRBD2 | TRBV7-8
AGLGGTRSTDTQY | NA | TRBV7-9
ASSSLQGGANVLT | NA | TRBV6-6
ASSSTGHNTYNEQF | NA | TRBV5-1
ASSHHRSQGGNTIY | NA | TRBV3-1/TRBV3-2
ASSSTGYSNQPQH | TRBD1 | TRBV2
ASASPGGSTYEQY | TRBD2 | TRBV28
ASSIVNRRPEKLF | NA | TRBV19
ASTRQQSPLH | NA | TRBV2
ASGPAGRSEKLF | NA | TRBV28